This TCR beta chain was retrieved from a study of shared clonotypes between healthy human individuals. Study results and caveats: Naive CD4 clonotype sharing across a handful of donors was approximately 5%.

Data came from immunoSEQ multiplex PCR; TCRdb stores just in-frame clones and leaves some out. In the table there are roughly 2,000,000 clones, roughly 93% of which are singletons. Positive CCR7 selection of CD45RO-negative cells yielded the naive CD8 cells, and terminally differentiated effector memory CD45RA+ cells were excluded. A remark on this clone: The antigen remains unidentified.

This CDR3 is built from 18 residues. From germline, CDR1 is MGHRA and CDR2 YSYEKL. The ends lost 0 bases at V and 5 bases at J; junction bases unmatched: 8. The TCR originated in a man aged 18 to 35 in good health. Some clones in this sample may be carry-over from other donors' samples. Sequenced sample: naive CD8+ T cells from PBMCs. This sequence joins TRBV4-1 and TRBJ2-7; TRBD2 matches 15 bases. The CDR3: CASSQDGLAGGPSNEQYF. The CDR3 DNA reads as TGCGCCAGCAGCCAAGACGGACTAGCGGGAGGGCCCTCGAACGAGCAGTACTTC.